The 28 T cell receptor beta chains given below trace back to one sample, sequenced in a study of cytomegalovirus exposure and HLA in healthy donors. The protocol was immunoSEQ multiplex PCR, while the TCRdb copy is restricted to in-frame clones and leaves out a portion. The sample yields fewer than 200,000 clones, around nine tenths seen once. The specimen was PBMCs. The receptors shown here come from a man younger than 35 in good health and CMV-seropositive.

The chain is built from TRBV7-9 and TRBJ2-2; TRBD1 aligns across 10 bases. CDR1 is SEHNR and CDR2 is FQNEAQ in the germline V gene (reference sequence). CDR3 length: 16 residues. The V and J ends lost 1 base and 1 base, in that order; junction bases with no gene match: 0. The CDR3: CASSLGTGGNTGELFF. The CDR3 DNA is TGTGCCAGCAGCTTAGGGACAGGGGGGAACACCGGGGAGCTGTTTTTT.

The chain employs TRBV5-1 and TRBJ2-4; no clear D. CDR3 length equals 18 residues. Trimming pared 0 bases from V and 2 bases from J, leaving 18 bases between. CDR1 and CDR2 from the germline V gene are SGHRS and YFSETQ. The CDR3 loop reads CASSLGLPGSSSKNIQYF. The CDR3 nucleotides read TGCGCCAGCAGCTTGGGTCTTCCAGGCTCAAGCTCCAAAAACATTCAGTACTTC.

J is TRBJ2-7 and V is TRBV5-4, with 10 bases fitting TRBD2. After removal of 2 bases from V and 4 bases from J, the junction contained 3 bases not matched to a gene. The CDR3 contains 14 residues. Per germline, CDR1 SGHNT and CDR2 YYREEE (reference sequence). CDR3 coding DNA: TGTGCCAGCAGCTTTGGGACTAGCGCTTACGAGCAGTACTTC. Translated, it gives CASSFGTSAYEQYF.

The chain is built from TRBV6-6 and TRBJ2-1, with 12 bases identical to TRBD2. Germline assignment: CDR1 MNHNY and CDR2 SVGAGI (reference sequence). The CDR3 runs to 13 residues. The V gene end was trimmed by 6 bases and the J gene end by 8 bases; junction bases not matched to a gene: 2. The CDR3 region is CASRTSGSDEQFF. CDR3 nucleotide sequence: TGTGCCAGCAGGACTAGCGGGAGTGATGAGCAGTTCTTC.

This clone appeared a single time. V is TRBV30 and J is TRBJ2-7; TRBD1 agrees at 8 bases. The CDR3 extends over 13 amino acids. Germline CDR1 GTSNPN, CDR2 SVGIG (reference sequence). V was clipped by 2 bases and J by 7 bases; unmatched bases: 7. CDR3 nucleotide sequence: TGTGCCTGGAGTCTCCGGACAGGGCTGGAGCAGTACTTC. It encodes CAWSLRTGLEQYF.

CDR3 nucleotide sequence: TGTGCCAGCAGTAAACAGGTTAACTATGGCTACACCTTC. Residues: CASSKQVNYGYTF. The J gene is TRBJ1-2, the V gene TRBV28, with D perhaps matching TRBD1 (5 bases). The CDR3 is made up of 13 amino acids. Between the trimmed V and J ends, which lost 5 bases and 1 base, there was a span of 8 bases. Germline V gene data show CDR1 as MDHEN and CDR2 as SYDVKM.

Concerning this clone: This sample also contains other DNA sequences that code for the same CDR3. The CDR3 region has the DNA TGCGCCAGCAGCCCAGGGGACAGCTCCTACGAGCAGTACTTC. Its translation is CASSPGDSSYEQYF. This chain links TRBV5-1 with TRBJ2-7, with 7 positions matching TRBD1. The CDR3 consists of 14 residues. CDR1 is SGHRS, CDR2 YFSETQ, per germline. V trimming: 4 bases; J trimming: 0 bases; junction bases outside the gene matches: 4. Full variable domain (missing parts from reference TRBV5-1 and TRBJ2-7): KAGVTQTPRYLIKTRGQQVTLSCSPISGHRSVSWYQQTPGQGLQFLFEYFSETQRNKGNFPGRFSGRQFSNSRSEMNVSTLELGDSALYLCASSPGDSSYEQYFGPGTRLTVT.

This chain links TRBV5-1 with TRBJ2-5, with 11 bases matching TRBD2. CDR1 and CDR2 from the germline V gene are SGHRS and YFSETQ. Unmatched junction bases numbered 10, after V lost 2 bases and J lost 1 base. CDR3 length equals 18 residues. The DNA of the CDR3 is TGCGCCAGCAGCTTAAGGACTAGCGGGTTTGGGGGCCAAGAGACCCAGTACTTC. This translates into CASSLRTSGFGGQETQYF.

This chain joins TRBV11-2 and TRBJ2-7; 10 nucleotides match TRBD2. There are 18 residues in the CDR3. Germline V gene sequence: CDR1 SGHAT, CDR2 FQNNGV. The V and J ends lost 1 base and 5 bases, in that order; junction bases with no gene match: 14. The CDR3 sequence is CASSLVGRGLAGAHEQYF. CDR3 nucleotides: TGTGCCAGCAGCTTAGTGGGCCGGGGGCTAGCGGGAGCTCACGAGCAGTACTTC. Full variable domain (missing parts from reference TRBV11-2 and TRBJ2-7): EAGVAQSPRYKIIEKRQSVAFWCNPISGHATLYWYQQILGQGPKLLIQFQNNGVVDDSQLPKDRFSAERLKGVDSTLKIQPAKLEDSAVYLCASSLVGRGLAGAHEQYFGPGTRLTVT.

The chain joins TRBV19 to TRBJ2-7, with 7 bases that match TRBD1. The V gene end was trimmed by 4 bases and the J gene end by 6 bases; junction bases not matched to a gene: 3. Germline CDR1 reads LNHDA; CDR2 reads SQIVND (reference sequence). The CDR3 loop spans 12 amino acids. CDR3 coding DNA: TGTGCCAGTAGTACCACAGGGGCCGAGCAGTACTTC. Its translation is CASSTTGAEQYF.

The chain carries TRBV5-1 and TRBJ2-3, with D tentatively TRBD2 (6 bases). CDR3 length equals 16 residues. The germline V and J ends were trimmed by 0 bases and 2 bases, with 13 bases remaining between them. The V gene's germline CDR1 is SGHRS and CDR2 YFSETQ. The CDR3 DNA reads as TGCGCCAGCAGCTTGGCCGGGGGAAGAAACACAGATACGCAGTATTTT. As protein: CASSLAGGRNTDTQYF.

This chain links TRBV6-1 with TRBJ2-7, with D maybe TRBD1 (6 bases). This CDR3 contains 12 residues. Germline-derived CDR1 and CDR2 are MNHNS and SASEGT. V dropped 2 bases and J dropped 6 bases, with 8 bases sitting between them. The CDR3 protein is CASSENRAEQYF. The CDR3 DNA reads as TGTGCCAGCAGTGAAAACAGGGCCGAGCAGTACTTC.

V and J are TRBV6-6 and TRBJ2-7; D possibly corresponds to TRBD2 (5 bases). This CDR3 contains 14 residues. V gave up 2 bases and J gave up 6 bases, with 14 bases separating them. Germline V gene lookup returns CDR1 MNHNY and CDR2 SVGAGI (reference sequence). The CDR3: CASSYRQPGGEQYF. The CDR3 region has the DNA TGTGCCAGCAGTTACAGGCAGCCCGGAGGCGAGCAGTACTTC.

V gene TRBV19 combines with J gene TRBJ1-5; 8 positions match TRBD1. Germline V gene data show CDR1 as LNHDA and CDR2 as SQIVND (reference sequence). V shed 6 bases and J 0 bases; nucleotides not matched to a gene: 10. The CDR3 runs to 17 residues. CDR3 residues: CASSRTGRSYSNQPQHF. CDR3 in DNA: TGTGCCAGTAGCCGGACAGGGCGAAGTTATAGCAATCAGCCCCAGCATTTT.

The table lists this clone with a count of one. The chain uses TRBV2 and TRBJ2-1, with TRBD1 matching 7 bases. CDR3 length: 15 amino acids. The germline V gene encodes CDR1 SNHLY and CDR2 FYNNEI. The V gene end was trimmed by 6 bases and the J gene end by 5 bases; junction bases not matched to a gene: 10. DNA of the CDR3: TGTGCCAGCAGAGACAGGGAATTGCGGGACAATGAGCAGTTCTTC. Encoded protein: CASRDRELRDNEQFF.

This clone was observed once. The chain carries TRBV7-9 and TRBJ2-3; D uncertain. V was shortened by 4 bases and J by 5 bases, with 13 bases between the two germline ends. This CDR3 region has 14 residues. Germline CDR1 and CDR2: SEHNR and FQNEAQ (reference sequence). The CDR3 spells CASSSTVKKDTQYF. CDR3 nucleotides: TGTGCCAGCAGCTCGACTGTGAAGAAAGATACGCAGTATTTT.

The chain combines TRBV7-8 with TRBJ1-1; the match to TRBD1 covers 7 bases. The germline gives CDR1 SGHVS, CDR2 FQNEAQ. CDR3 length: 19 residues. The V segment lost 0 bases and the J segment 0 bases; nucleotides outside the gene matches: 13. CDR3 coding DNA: TGTGCCAGCAGCTTAGCAAGGGACAGCCAGACTACTATGAACACTGAAGCTTTCTTT. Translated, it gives CASSLARDSQTTMNTEAFF.

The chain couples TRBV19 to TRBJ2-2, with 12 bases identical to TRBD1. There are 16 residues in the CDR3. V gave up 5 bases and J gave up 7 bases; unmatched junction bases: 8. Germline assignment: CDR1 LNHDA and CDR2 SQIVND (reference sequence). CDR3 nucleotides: TGTGCCAGTAGTTTGGGACAGGGGGCGCGGGGCGGGGAGCTGTTTTTT. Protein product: CASSLGQGARGGELFF.

The CDR3 reads CASSPTGPGQPQHF. The CDR3 DNA follows: TGTGCCAGCAGCCCGACAGGGCCTGGTCAGCCCCAGCATTTT. V usage is TRBV7-3 and J usage is TRBJ1-5, with 7 nucleotides matching TRBD1. The germline CDR1 and CDR2 sequences are SGHTA and FQGTGA. CDR3 size: 14 residues. Unmatched junction bases numbered 7, after V lost 5 bases and J lost 6 bases.

CDR3 residues: CASSQERRATDTQYF. CDR3 nucleotide sequence: TGCGCCAGCAGCCAAGAGCGGAGAGCGACAGATACGCAGTATTTT. The V and J genes are TRBV4-1 and TRBJ2-3; no definite D call. Trimming took 0 bases from V and 3 from J, leaving 10 bases between them. This CDR3 region has 15 residues. Looked up from germline, CDR1 is MGHRA and CDR2 is YSYEKL.

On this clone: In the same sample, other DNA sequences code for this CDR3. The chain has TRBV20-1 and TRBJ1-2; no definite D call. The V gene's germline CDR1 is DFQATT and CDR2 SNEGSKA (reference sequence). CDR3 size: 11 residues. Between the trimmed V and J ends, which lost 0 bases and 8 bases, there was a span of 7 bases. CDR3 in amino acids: CSARDPGGYTF. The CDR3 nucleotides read TGCAGTGCTAGAGATCCTGGCGGCTACACCTTC.

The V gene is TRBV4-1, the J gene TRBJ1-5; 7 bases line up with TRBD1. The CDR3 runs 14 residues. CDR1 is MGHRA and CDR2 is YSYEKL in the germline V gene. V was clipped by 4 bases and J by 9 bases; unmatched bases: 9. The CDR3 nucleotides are TGCGCCAGCAGCCCAGGTGACAGGGAATGGCCCCAGCATTTT. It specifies CASSPGDREWPQHF.

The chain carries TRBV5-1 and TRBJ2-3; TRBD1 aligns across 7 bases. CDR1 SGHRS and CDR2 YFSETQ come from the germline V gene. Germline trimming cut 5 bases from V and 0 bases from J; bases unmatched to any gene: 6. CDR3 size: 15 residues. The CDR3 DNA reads TGCGCCAGCAGGAACAGGGGCGCTAGCACAGATACGCAGTATTTT. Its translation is CASRNRGASTDTQYF.

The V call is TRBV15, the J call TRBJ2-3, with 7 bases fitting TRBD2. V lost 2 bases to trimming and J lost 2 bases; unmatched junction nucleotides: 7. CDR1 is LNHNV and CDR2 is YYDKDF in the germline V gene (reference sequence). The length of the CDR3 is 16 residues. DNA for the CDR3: TGTGCCACCAGCAGACGGGCTAGCGGTAACACAGATACGCAGTATTTT. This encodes CATSRRASGNTDTQYF.

This CDR3 is CASSLTRDRGYNEQFF. Written as DNA, the CDR3 is TGTGCCAGCAGCTTAACCCGGGACAGGGGCTACAATGAGCAGTTCTTC. The chain has TRBV11-3 and TRBJ2-1; 10 nucleotides agree with TRBD1. The CDR3 is made up of 16 amino acids. Germline CDR1 SGHNT, CDR2 YENEEA. The V and J ends lost 2 bases and 3 bases, in that order; junction bases with no gene match: 4. The whole variable domain, filled in from reference TRBV11-3 and TRBJ2-1, reads EAGVVQSPRYKIIEKKQPVAFWCNPISGHNTLYWYLQNLGQGPELLIRYENEEAVDDSQLPKDRFSAERLKGVDSTLKIQPAELGDSAVYLCASSLTRDRGYNEQFFGPGTRLTVL.

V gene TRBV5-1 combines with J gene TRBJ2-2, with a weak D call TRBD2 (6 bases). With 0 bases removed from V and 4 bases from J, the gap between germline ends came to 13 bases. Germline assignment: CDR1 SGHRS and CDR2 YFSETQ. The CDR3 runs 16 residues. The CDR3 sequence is CASSLVGGRGTGELFF. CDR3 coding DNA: TGCGCCAGCAGCTTGGTTGGCGGGCGGGGCACCGGGGAGCTGTTTTTT.

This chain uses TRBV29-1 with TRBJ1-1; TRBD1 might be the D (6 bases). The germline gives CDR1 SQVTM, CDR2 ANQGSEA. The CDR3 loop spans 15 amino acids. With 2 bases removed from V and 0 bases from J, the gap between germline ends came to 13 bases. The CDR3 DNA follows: TGCAGCGTTGAATTCTCAGGGGCGGTGAACACTGAAGCTTTCTTT. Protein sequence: CSVEFSGAVNTEAFF.

The CDR3 DNA sequence: TGTGCCAGCAGCCTAACGCCAGGAAGCACAGATACGCAGTATTTT. This gives the protein CASSLTPGSTDTQYF. This sequence joins TRBV7-6 and TRBJ2-3; D not certain. The V gene lost 5 bases and the J gene lost 0 bases, with 12 bases spanning the gap. The CDR3 is 15 residues long. CDR1 SGHVS and CDR2 FNYEAQ come from the germline V gene.